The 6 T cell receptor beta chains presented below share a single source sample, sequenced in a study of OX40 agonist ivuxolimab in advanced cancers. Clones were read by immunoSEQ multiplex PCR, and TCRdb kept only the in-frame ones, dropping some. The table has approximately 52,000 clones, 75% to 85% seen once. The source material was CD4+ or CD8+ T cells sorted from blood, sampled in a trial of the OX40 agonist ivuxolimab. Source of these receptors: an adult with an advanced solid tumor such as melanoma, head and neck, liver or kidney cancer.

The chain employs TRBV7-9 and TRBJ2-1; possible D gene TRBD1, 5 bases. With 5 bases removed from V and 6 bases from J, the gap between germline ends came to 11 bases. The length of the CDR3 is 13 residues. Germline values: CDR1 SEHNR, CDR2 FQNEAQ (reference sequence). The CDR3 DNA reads TGTGCCAGCAGCCAATTCACAGGCAATGAGCAGTTCTTC. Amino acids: CASSQFTGNEQFF. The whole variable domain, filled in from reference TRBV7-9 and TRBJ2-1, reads DTGVSQNPRHKITKRGQNVTFRCDPISEHNRLYWYRQTLGQGPEFLTYFQNEAQLEKSRLLSDRFSAERPKGSFSTLEIQRTEQGDSAMYLCASSQFTGNEQFFGPGTRLTVL.

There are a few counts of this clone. This CDR3 is CASSSGVRGSLKNIQYF. CDR3 sequence (DNA): TGTGCCAGCAGCTCTGGAGTGCGGGGCTCCCTAAAAAACATTCAGTACTTC. The chain carries TRBV4-2 and TRBJ2-4; maybe TRBD2 (6 bases). The CDR3 runs 17 residues. Germline lookup yields CDR1 LGHNA and CDR2 YNFKEQ. V shed 5 bases and J shed 4 bases, with 21 bases lying between them.

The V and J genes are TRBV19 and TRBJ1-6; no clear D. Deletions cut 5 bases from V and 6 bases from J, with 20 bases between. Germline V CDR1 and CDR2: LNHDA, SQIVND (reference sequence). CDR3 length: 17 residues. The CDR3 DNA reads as TGTGCCAGTAGTTCTAGTGGAGGGAAGGGAATTAATTCACCCCTCCACTTT. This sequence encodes CASSSSGGKGINSPLHF.

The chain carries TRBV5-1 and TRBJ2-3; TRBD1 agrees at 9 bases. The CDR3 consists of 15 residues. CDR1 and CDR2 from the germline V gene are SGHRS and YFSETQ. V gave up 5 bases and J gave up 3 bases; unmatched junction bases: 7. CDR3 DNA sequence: TGCGCCAGCAGACTCGGGACAGGGTTAACAGATACGCAGTATTTT. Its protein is CASRLGTGLTDTQYF.

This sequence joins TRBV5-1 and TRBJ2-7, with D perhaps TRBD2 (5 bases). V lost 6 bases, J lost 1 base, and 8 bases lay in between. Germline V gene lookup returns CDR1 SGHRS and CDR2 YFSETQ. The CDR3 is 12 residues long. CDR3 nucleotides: TGCGCCAGCATTCAGCGGTCCTACGAGCAGTACTTC. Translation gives CASIQRSYEQYF.

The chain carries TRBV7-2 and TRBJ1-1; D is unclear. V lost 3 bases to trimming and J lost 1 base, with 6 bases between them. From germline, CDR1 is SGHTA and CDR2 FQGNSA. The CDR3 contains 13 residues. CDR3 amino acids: CASSLARNTEAFF. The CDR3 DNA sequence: TGTGCCAGCAGCTTGGCGCGGAACACTGAAGCTTTCTTT.